Sequencing of this T cell receptor (beta chain) was carried out in a study of shared clonotypes between healthy human individuals. This clone was observed a single time. Some clones are missing from TCRdb's copy, which holds only in-frame ones; the method was immunoSEQ multiplex PCR. The profile covers 800,000 to 1,200,000 clones, with around 78% appearing a single time and around 0.47% taken by the ten largest. Specimen: memory CD4+ T cells from PBMCs. Subset noted: CD45RA-negative fraction. The origin of this receptor is a man younger than 30 in good health. Some clones in this sample may be carry-over from other donors' samples.

DNA of the CDR3: TGTGCCAGCAGTTACTCTAGCCTCCGCTACGAGCAGTACTTC. It is translated as CASSYSSLRYEQYF. The rearrangement links TRBV6-6 to TRBJ2-7; no clear D. Per germline, CDR1 MNHNY and CDR2 SVGAGI (reference sequence). The CDR3 has 14 amino acids. Trimming took 0 bases from V and 3 from J, leaving 9 bases between them.